Listed below are T cell receptor beta chains from one sample, sequenced in a study of beta chain features in type 1 diabetes. Only in-frame clones appear in the TCRdb table, and some are missing; sequencing was by immunoSEQ multiplex PCR. This sample has about 130,000 clones, with just over 9% found just once. The sample comprised central memory CD4+ T cells from blood. The receptors originated from a man aged 18 to 30 in good health. CDR3s include the opening cysteine and the closing phenylalanine or tryptophan. A D gene is named only where the DNA matches it firmly. A row's size may be missing; if present it is once, few, many or a size class.

j_call: TRBJ2-1; clone_size: .; d_call: .; v_call: TRBV6-5; cdr3_aa: CASTKSGNEQFF; cdr3_nt: TGTGCCAGCACAAAGTCGGGGAATGAGCAGTTCTTC
j_call: TRBJ2-7; clone_size: few; d_call: TRBD1; v_call: TRBV6-9; cdr3_aa: CASKTGTGVNYEQYF; cdr3_nt: TGTGCCAGCAAAACCGGGACAGGGGTCAACTACGAGCAGTACTTC
j_call: TRBJ2-7; clone_size: many; d_call: .; v_call: TRBV29-1; cdr3_aa: CSVYSNTYEQYF; cdr3_nt: TGCAGCGTTTACAGCAACACCTACGAGCAGTACTTC
j_call: TRBJ2-3; clone_size: few; d_call: TRBD2; v_call: TRBV9; cdr3_aa: CASSVLAEDTQYF; cdr3_nt: TGTGCCAGCAGCGTACTAGCGGAAGATACGCAGTATTTT
j_call: TRBJ1-4; clone_size: .; d_call: .; v_call: TRBV28; cdr3_aa: CASSIDRRGKLFF; cdr3_nt: TGTGCCAGCAGTATAGACAGAAGGGGAAAACTGTTTTTT
j_call: TRBJ1-5; clone_size: few; d_call: .; v_call: TRBV7-2; cdr3_aa: CASSVGGGANQPQHF; cdr3_nt: TGTGCCAGCAGCGTGGGTGGGGGGGCCAATCAGCCCCAGCATTTT
j_call: TRBJ1-4; clone_size: .; d_call: .; v_call: TRBV2; cdr3_aa: CASRAGGANEKLFF; cdr3_nt: TGTGCCAGCAGGGCGGGGGGCGCGAACGAAAAACTGTTTTTT
j_call: TRBJ2-7; clone_size: .; d_call: .; v_call: TRBV21-1; cdr3_aa: CASSKGGGYEQYF; cdr3_nt: TGTGCCAGCAGCAAAGGGGGGGGATACGAGCAGTACTTC
j_call: TRBJ2-7; clone_size: few; d_call: .; v_call: TRBV14; cdr3_aa: CASSLKGSSYEQYF; cdr3_nt: TGTGCCAGCAGCTTGAAGGGGTCGTCCTACGAGCAGTACTTC
j_call: TRBJ2-1; clone_size: few; d_call: .; v_call: TRBV10-3; cdr3_aa: CAISGLGGVRYEQFF; cdr3_nt: TGTGCCATCAGTGGTCTCGGCGGGGTCAGGTATGAGCAGTTCTTC
j_call: TRBJ1-2; clone_size: few; d_call: .; v_call: TRBV7-2; cdr3_aa: CASSPSGGVNYGYTF; cdr3_nt: TGTGCCAGCAGCCCGTCTGGGGGCGTTAACTATGGCTACACCTTC
j_call: TRBJ2-3; clone_size: few; d_call: .; v_call: TRBV4-2; cdr3_aa: CASSQEGADTQYF; cdr3_nt: TGTGCCAGCAGCCAAGAGGGGGCGGATACGCAGTATTTT
j_call: TRBJ2-5; clone_size: many; d_call: .; v_call: TRBV29-1; cdr3_aa: CSAKTGGETQYF; cdr3_nt: TGCAGCGCCAAGACGGGTGGAGAGACCCAGTACTTC
j_call: TRBJ2-1; clone_size: .; d_call: TRBD1; v_call: TRBV6-1; cdr3_aa: CASSRTGGGNEQFF; cdr3_nt: TGTGCCAGCTCAAGGACAGGGGGCGGCAATGAGCAGTTCTTC
j_call: TRBJ2-5; clone_size: .; d_call: TRBD2; v_call: TRBV11-2; cdr3_aa: CASSSGGARSETQYF; cdr3_nt: TGTGCCAGCAGCTCCGGGGGGGCCCGTTCTGAGACCCAGTACTTC
j_call: TRBJ1-4; clone_size: few; d_call: .; v_call: TRBV11-2; cdr3_aa: CASSSQGRLTNEKLFF; cdr3_nt: TGTGCCAGCAGCTCCCAGGGGCGGTTAACTAATGAAAAACTGTTTTTT
j_call: TRBJ2-5; clone_size: .; d_call: TRBD2; v_call: TRBV7-2; cdr3_aa: CASSRGLAGGHQETQYF; cdr3_nt: TGTGCCAGCAGTCGCGGGCTAGCGGGGGGCCATCAAGAGACCCAGTACTTC
j_call: TRBJ2-2; clone_size: .; d_call: .; v_call: TRBV7-3; cdr3_aa: CASSFGIHTGELFF; cdr3_nt: TGTGCCAGCAGCTTCGGGATCCACACCGGGGAGCTGTTTTTT
j_call: TRBJ2-7; clone_size: few; d_call: TRBD1; v_call: TRBV5-6; cdr3_aa: CASTHRGIYEQYF; cdr3_nt: TGTGCCAGCACCCACAGGGGGATCTACGAGCAGTACTTC
j_call: TRBJ2-5; clone_size: few; d_call: .; v_call: TRBV7-2; cdr3_aa: CASRPSRGETQYF; cdr3_nt: TGTGCCAGCAGGCCCTCCCGGGGGGAGACCCAGTACTTC
j_call: TRBJ1-2; clone_size: .; d_call: .; v_call: TRBV19; cdr3_aa: CASSIVRQSNYGYTF; cdr3_nt: TGTGCCAGTAGTATAGTGCGGCAATCTAACTATGGCTACACCTTC
j_call: TRBJ2-5; clone_size: few; d_call: .; v_call: TRBV7-3; cdr3_aa: CASSPSGVKETQYF; cdr3_nt: TGTGCCAGCAGCCCAAGCGGTGTCAAAGAGACCCAGTACTTC
j_call: TRBJ2-7; clone_size: .; d_call: TRBD2; v_call: TRBV5-1; cdr3_aa: CASSPQGGGFYEQYF; cdr3_nt: TGCGCCAGCAGCCCACAAGGCGGGGGATTTTACGAGCAGTACTTC
j_call: TRBJ2-2; clone_size: few; d_call: .; v_call: TRBV5-4; cdr3_aa: CASSPGGARGTGELFF; cdr3_nt: TGTGCCAGCAGCCCCGGGGGAGCCCGGGGCACCGGGGAGCTGTTTTTT
j_call: TRBJ2-1; clone_size: few; d_call: .; v_call: TRBV7-2; cdr3_aa: CASSLSHRDEQFF; cdr3_nt: TGTGCCAGCAGCTTAAGTCATAGAGATGAGCAGTTCTTC
j_call: TRBJ2-1; clone_size: few; d_call: .; v_call: TRBV20-1; cdr3_aa: CSALPNEQFF; cdr3_nt: TGCAGTGCCCTTCCCAATGAGCAGTTCTTC